The 9 T cell receptor beta chains below were found in one sample sequenced in a study of T cell responses to AZD1222 COVID-19 vaccine. The protocol was immunoSEQ multiplex PCR, while the TCRdb copy is restricted to in-frame clones and leaves out a portion. The table shows 100,000 to 150,000 clones, with roughly nine tenths occurring only once. The source material was peripheral blood, sampled on day 0 of AZD1222 vaccination. The receptors were sampled from an adult in good health.

The rearrangement links TRBV27 to TRBJ1-5, with D hard to call. The CDR3 covers 14 residues. CDR1 is MNHEY and CDR2 is SMNVEV in the germline V gene (reference sequence). Trimming stripped 3 bases from V and 2 bases from J, with 8 bases between. CDR3 nucleotides: TGTGCCAGCAGTTTTCTAAGCGGCAATCAGCCCCAGCATTTT. It translates to CASSFLSGNQPQHF.

In the case of this clone: The same CDR3 can be traced to other DNA sequences in this sample. The chain recombines TRBV20-1 with TRBJ1-2; no definite D call. CDR1 and CDR2 (germline): DFQATT, SNEGSKA (reference sequence). This CDR3 comprises 12 residues. V lost 3 bases to trimming and J lost 2 bases, with 7 bases between them. As DNA, the CDR3 is TGCAGTGCTAGTCAGACCAACTATGGCTACACCTTC. Amino acids: CSASQTNYGYTF.

This clone has just one count. The genes are TRBV7-2 and TRBJ1-2; no definite D call. Germline V gene sequence: CDR1 SGHTA, CDR2 FQGNSA. V was trimmed by 5 bases and J by 6 bases, leaving 16 bases between them. The CDR3 loop spans 14 amino acids. CDR3 region: CASSPSEVVDGYTF. The CDR3 DNA follows: TGTGCCAGCAGCCCTAGCGAGGTGGTTGATGGCTACACCTTC.

The V gene is TRBV6-5, the J gene TRBJ1-1; TRBD1 aligns across 7 bases. The junction had 7 bases not matched to a gene; V was cut back by 5 bases and J by 7 bases. CDR1 and CDR2 from the germline V gene are MNHEY and SVGAGI. This CDR3 has 13 residues. The CDR3 DNA follows: TGTGCCAGCAGTCCGTTACCAGGGGGTGAAGCTTTCTTT. Translated, it gives CASSPLPGGEAFF.

The chain couples TRBV6-4 to TRBJ1-2; TRBD1 matches at 9 bases. V shed 6 bases, J shed 4 bases, and the junction held 3 bases outside the gene matches. This CDR3 has 13 amino acids. Germline assignment: CDR1 MRHNA and CDR2 SNTAGT. Here the CDR3 reads CASRGQGRYGYTF. In DNA form, the CDR3 reads TGTGCCAGCAGGGGACAGGGACGCTATGGCTACACCTTC.

The V and J genes are TRBV6-4 and TRBJ1-3; TRBD1 might be the D (5 bases). Germline CDR1 and CDR2: MRHNA and SNTAGT. This CDR3 has 15 residues. Trimming left V 4 bases short and J 8 bases short, with 18 bases between. CDR3 sequence: CASSAPTARVDTIYF. The DNA of the CDR3 is TGTGCCAGCAGTGCCCCGACAGCCCGGGTTGACACCATATATTTT.

The J gene is TRBJ1-2, the V gene TRBV3-1 (or the pseudogene TRBV3-2), with unresolved D. This CDR3 is 12 amino acids long. Germline V gene data show CDR1 as LGHDT and CDR2 as YNNKEL (reference sequence). The germline V and J ends were trimmed by 2 bases and 7 bases, with 8 bases remaining between them. For the CDR3, the DNA is TGTGCCAGCAGCCAACCCGGTCCTGGCTACACCTTC. This gives the protein CASSQPGPGYTF.

This chain links TRBV11-2 with TRBJ2-1; 10 bases map to TRBD2. Trimming cost V 6 bases and J 6 bases; bases outside gene matches: 17. The length of the CDR3 is 18 residues. The V gene's germline CDR1 is SGHAT and CDR2 FQNNGV. The CDR3 nucleotides are TGTGCCAGCAGGACCGGGACAGGACTTCTAGCGGGGGTCAATGAGCAGTTCTTC. Protein sequence: CASRTGTGLLAGVNEQFF.

The chain joins TRBV6-1 to TRBJ2-5; tentatively, D is TRBD2 (6 bases). The CDR3 length is 14 residues. In germline, CDR1 is MNHNS, CDR2 SASEGT. The ends were cut back, 3 bases at V and 3 bases at J, with 11 bases in the middle. The CDR3 DNA reads as TGTGCCAGCAGTGACCGGACTATAAAAGAGACCCAGTACTTC. Protein sequence: CASSDRTIKETQYF.